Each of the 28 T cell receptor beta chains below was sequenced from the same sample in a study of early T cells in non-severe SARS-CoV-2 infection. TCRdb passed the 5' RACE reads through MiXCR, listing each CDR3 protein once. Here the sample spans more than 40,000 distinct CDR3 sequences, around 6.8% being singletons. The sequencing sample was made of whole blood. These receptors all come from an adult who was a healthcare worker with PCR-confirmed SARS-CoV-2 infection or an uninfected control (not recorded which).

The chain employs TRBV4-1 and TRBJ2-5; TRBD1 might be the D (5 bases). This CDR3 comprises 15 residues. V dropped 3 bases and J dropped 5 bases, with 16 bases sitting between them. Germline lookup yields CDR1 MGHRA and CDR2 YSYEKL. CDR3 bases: TGCGCCAGCAGCCATATTTTGGCAGGGTTGGAGACCCAGTACTTC. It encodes CASSHILAGLETQYF.

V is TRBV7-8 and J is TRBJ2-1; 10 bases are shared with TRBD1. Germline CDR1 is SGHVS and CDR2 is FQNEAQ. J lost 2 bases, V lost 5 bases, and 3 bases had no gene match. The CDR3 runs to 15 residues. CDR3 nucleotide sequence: TGTGCCAGCAGCCCGACAGGGGGCACCTACAATGAGCAGTTCTTC. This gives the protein CASSPTGGTYNEQFF.

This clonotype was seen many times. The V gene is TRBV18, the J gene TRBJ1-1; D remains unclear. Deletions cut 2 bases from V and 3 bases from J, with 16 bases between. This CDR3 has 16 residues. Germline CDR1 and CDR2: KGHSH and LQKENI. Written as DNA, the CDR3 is TGTGCCAGCTCACCAGGAGGCACTAAAGGGCACACTGAAGCTTTCTTT. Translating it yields CASSPGGTKGHTEAFF.

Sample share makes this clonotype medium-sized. CDR3 sequence: CSAALGGTGELFF. CDR3 in DNA: TGCAGCGCTGCGCTGGGTGGCACCGGGGAGCTGTTTTTT. V gene TRBV29-1 combines with J gene TRBJ2-2; D is unclear. The CDR3 spans 13 residues. Germline values: CDR1 SQVTM, CDR2 ANQGSEA. V was cut by 7 bases and J by 4 bases, with 13 bases left in between.

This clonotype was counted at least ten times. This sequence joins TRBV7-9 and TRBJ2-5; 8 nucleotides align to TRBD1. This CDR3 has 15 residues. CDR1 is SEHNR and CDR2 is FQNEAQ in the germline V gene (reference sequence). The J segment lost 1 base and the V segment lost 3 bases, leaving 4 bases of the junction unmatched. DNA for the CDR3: TGTGCCAGCAGCTTGGGACAGGCGATCCAAGAGACCCAGTACTTC. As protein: CASSLGQAIQETQYF. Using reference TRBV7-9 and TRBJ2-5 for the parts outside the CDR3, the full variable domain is DTGVSQNPRHKITKRGQNVTFRCDPISEHNRLYWYRQTLGQGPEFLTYFQNEAQLEKSRLLSDRFSAERPKGSFSTLEIQRTEQGDSAMYLCASSLGQAIQETQYFGPGTRLLVL.

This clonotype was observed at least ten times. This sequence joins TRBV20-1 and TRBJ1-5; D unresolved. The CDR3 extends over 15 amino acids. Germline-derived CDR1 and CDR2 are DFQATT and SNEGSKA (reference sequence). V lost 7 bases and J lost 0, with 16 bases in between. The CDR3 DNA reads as TGCAGTGGGACGATGGGCCCCTATAGCAATCAGCCCCAGCATTTT. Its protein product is CSGTMGPYSNQPQHF.

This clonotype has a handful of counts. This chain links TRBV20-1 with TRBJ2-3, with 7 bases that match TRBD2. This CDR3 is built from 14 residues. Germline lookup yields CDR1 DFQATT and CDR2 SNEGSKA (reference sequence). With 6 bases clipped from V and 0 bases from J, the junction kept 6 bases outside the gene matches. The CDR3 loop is CSAAGDPSTDTQYF. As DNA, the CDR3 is TGCAGTGCCGCGGGGGACCCTAGCACAGATACGCAGTATTTT.

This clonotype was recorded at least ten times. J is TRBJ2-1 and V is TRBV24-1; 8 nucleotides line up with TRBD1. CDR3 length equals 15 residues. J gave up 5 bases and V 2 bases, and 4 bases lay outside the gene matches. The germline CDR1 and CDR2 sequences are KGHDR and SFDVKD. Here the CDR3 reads CATSDSGTGNNEQFF. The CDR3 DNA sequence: TGTGCCACCAGTGATTCCGGGACAGGTAACAATGAGCAGTTCTTC.

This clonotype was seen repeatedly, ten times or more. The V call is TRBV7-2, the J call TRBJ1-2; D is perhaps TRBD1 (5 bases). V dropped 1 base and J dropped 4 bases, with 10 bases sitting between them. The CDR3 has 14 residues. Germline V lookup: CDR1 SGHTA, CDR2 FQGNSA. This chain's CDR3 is CASSLVWQGYGYTF. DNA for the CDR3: TGTGCCAGCAGCTTAGTTTGGCAGGGCTATGGCTACACCTTC.

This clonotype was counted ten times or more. DNA of the CDR3: TGCGCCAGCAGCCCTCCGGGGGGCAGAACCTACGAGCAGTACTTC. Its translation is CASSPPGGRTYEQYF. The chain employs TRBV5-1 and TRBJ2-7; maybe TRBD2 (7 bases). The germline V and J ends were trimmed by 4 bases and 2 bases, with 16 bases remaining between them. The CDR3 is 15 residues long. Germline V gene data show CDR1 as SGHRS and CDR2 as YFSETQ.

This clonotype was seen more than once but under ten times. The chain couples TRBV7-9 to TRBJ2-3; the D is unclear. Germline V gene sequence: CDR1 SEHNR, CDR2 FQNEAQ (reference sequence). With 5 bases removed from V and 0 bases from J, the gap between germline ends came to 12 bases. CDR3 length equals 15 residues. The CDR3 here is CASSPQRASTDTQYF. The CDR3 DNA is TGTGCCAGCAGCCCCCAAAGGGCTAGCACAGATACGCAGTATTTT.

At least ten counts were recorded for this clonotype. The CDR3 DNA reads TGTGCCATCAGTGTTGACTCCCTTAATCAGCCCCAGCATTTT. Its translation: CAISVDSLNQPQHF. This chain links TRBV10-3 with TRBJ1-5; D is undetermined. This CDR3 spans 14 amino acids. Germline lookup yields CDR1 ENHRY and CDR2 SYGVKD. The V and J ends lost 4 bases and 4 bases respectively, with 11 bases between them.

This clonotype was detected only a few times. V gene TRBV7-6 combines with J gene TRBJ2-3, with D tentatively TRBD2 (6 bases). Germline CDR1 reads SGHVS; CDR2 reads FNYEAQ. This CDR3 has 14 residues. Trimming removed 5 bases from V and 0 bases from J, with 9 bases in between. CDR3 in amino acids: CASSRESSTDTQYF. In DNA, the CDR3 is TGTGCCAGCAGCCGGGAGTCTAGCACAGATACGCAGTATTTT.

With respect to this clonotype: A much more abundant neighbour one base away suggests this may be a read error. The CDR3 protein is CATPPRGISYNEQFF. CDR3 in DNA: TGTGCCACCCCACCCCGTGGGATATCCTACAATGAGCAGTTCTTC. The V call is TRBV27, the J call TRBJ2-1; D not resolved. CDR1 MNHEY and CDR2 SMNVEV come from the germline V gene (reference sequence). The CDR3 length is 15 residues. V was clipped by 10 bases and J by 1 base, with 17 bases between them.

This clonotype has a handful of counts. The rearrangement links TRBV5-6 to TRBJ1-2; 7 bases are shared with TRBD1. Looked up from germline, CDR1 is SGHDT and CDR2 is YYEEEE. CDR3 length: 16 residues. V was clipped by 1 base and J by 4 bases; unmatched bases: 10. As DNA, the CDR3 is TGTGCCAGCAGCTTGATCGACAGGGAGGAAATCTATGGCTACACCTTC. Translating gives CASSLIDREEIYGYTF.

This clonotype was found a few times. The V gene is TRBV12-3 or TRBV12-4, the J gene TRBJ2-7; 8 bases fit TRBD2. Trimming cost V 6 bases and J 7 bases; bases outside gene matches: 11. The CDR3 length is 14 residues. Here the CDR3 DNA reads TGTGCCAGCAGGGCGGGGGGAAGTACTTTGGAGCAGTACTTC. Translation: CASRAGGSTLEQYF.

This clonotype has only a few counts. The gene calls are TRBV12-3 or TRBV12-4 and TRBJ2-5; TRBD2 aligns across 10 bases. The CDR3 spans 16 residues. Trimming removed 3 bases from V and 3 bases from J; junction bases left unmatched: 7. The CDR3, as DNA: TGTGCCAGCAGTTTGTCGAGCGGGGGGGCGGAAGAGACCCAGTACTTC. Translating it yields CASSLSSGGAEETQYF.

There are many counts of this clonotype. The CDR3 is CASSLWDSTDTQYF. The CDR3 DNA follows: TGCGCCAGCAGCTTGTGGGATAGCACAGATACGCAGTATTTT. The chain uses TRBV5-1 and TRBJ2-3; D unclear. Trimming took 1 base from V and 0 from J, leaving 6 bases between them. The CDR3 is 14 amino acids. The V gene's germline CDR1 is SGHRS and CDR2 YFSETQ.

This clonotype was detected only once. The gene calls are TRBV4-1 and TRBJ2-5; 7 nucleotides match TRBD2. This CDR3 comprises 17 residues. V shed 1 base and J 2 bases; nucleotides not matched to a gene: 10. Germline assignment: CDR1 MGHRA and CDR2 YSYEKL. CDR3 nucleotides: TGCGCCAGCAGCCAAGGACGTCCGCGGGGGAGGCAAGAGACCCAGTACTTC. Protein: CASSQGRPRGRQETQYF.

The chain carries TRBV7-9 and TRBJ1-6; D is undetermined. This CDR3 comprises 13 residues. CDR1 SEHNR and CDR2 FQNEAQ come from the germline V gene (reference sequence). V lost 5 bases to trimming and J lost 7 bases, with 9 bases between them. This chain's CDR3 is CASSLSTNSPLHF. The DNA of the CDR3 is TGTGCCAGCAGCCTTTCGACAAATTCACCCCTCCACTTT.

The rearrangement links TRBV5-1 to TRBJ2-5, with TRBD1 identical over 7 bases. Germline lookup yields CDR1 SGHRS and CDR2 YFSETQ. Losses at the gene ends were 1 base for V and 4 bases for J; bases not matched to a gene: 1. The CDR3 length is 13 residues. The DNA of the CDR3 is TGCGCCAGCAGCTTGAGGGGGCGAGAGACCCAGTACTTC. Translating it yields CASSLRGRETQYF.

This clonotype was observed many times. CDR3 sequence (DNA): TGTGCCAGCAGGCTAGGACAGGGGGGCTATGGCTACACCTTC. Translating gives CASRLGQGGYGYTF. The chain carries TRBV6-6 and TRBJ1-2, with 10 bases identical to TRBD1. Trimming at V came to 6 bases and at J to 4 bases, leaving 5 bases not matched to a gene. The CDR3 is 14 residues long. From germline, CDR1 is MNHNY and CDR2 SVGAGI (reference sequence).

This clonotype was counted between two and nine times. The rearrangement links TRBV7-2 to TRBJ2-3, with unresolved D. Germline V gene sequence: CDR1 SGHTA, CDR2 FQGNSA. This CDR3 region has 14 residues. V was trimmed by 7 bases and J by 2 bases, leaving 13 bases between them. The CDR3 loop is CASTPPSNTDTQYF. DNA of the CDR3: TGTGCCAGCACCCCCCCCAGTAACACAGATACGCAGTATTTT.

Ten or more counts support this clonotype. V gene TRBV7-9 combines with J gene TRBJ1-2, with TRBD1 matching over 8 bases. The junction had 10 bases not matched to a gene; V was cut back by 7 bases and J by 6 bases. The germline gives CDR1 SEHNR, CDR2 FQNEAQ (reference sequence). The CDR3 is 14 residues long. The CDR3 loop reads CASTTGGGTDGYTF. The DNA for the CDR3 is TGTGCCAGCACCACAGGGGGGGGTACTGATGGCTACACCTTC.

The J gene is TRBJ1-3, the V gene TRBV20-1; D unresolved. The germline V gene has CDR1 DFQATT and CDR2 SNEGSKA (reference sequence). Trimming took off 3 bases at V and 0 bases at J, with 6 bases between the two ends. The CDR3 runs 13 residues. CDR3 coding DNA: TGCAGTGCTAGTGGAGTCTCTGGAAACACCATATATTTT. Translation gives CSASGVSGNTIYF.

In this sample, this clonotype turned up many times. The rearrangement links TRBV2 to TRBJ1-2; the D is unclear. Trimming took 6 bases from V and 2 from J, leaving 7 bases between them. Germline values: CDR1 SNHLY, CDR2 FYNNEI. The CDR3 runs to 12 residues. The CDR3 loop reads CASRTENYGYTF. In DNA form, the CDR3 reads TGTGCCAGCAGGACTGAGAACTATGGCTACACCTTC.

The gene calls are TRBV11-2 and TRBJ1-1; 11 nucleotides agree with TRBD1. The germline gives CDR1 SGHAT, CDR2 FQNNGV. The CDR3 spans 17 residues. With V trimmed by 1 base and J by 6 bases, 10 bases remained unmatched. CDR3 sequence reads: CASSLGNWDRGIAEAFF. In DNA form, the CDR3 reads TGTGCCAGCAGCTTAGGGAATTGGGACAGGGGGATCGCTGAAGCTTTCTTT.

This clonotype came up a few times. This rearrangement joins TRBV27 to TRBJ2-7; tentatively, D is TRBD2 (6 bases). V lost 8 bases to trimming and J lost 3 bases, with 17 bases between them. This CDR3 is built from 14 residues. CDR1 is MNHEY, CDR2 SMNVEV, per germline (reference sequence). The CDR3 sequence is CASADRDSSYEQYF. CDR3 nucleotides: TGTGCCAGCGCAGACCGGGACTCAAGCTACGAGCAGTACTTC.